This T cell receptor beta chain originates from a study of shared clonotypes between healthy human individuals (dated by TCRdb to the early 2020s). Study-level background: A few men and two women, aged 18 to 49 years, made up the cohort. Leukapheresis yielded between about 0.8 and 8.9 billion PBMCs per donor. Libraries were prepared and TCR repertoires were sequenced by different laboratories using diverse techniques, in order to increase sequencing depth and limit assay-specific biases. Blood TCR repertoires of five healthy adults were deeply sequenced to estimate repertoire size and the extent of clonotype sharing between individuals. For each donor, CD4 naive and CD4 memory were each run on three plates, CD8 naive on two plates, and CD8 memory on one plate. The investigation overall reported the following: Compared with non-shared clonotypes, the clonotypes found in all four sorted-subset donors had higher generation probabilities. When a handful of donors were compared, the shared fraction of clonotypes was roughly 5% for naive CD4, approximately 3.5% for naive CD8, 2.3% for memory CD4, and roughly 0.4% for memory CD8. Sampling was restricted to blood, and TCR repertoires in tissue are likely to differ from TCR repertoires in blood. Rarefaction of sorted-subset datasets indicated incomplete sequencing despite the large sequencing depth. Estimated clonotype richness was generally larger for naive than for memory subsets. Pairwise subsampling indicated that sequencing depth was expected to affect the degree of clonotype sharing among donors. The genetic and exposure-history diversity represented was limited by the small number of donors.

Using the deep immunoSEQ assay, TCR CDR3 regions were amplified from genomic DNA by multiplex PCR. Genomic DNA extracted from each cell subset was distributed evenly over all wells of several immunoSEQ 96-well plates, and each plate served as one replicate. For sorted subsets, roughly 200 ng of genomic DNA, equivalent to 25,000 to 35,000 T cell genomes, went into each replicate PCR. The purified libraries were quantified using a Qubit 3.0 fluorometer, sized with a Bioanalyzer 2100, and then quantified again using the KAPA Library Quantification kit. Each immunoSEQ 96-well plate was sequenced on its own single-read 150-cycle Illumina NextSeq 550 flow cell. The authors processed their data as follows. Because only junctional sequences without quality scores were contained in the immunoSEQ output, filtering matching that applied to full-length reads could not be performed. Sequences were annotated with PyIR, a Python wrapper for IgBLAST v1.9, using IMGT germline references to assign V/J genes and CDR3. Any read was removed if the V/J assignment was weak (E-value above 1e-6), the CDR3 was missing, or the read contained stop codons, out-of-frame junctions, or ambiguous translated residues. V3J clonotypes were defined as sequences sharing the same inferred V gene, J gene, and CDR3 amino acid sequence. Percentage overlap between repertoires was computed as shared unique clonotypes divided by the size of the smaller repertoire. Repertoire richness was assessed with RTK rarefaction, the Chao1 estimator, and Recon v2.1 estimates of unobserved clonotypes. For all TCRbeta clonotypes obtained by the gDNA method from several donors, generation probabilities were computed with OLGA. This is the immuneACCESS table as TCRdb keeps it, with only in-frame sequences that have V and J called. A part of the clones is gone; compared with another copy, unresolved V genes explain less than half, and the rest is unexplained. The V and J calls and clone size were taken over from that table, and D and trimming were inferred from the DNA. The sample table shows around 1.1 million clones, and approximately 80% are seen once. The top ten hold 0.61% of the sample.

Cut back by 8 bases and 10 bases, the V and J ends lie 22 bases apart. Looking up the germline V gene yields CDR1 MDHEN and CDR2 SYDVKM. The CDR3 goes from the cysteine to the phenylalanine over 14 residues. Only the CDR3 part of the read is kept: 42 bases, read in frame from the first base. This clone was picked up one time. The antigen this receptor binds is unknown. No much larger clone is present one base from it, and per-base qualities are unavailable. The donors were healthy, HIV-negative adults with no recently reported acute infections or vaccinations. All donors were Caucasian adults living in Nashville, Tennessee, USA. CD4+ T cells were enriched through magnetic negative selection, after which naive cells were positively selected on CD45RA and the remaining negative fraction served as the memory subset. After blood collection by leukapheresis, PBMCs were isolated using Ficoll-Histopaque density gradient centrifugation and then cryopreserved in the vapor phase of liquid nitrogen. Purity and quantity of every magnetically sorted T cell population were checked by analytical flow cytometry. Genomic DNA was isolated from each sorted fraction and quantified by UV absorbance on a Nanodrop 2000c.

Sequenced: memory CD4+ T cells from PBMCs. The label giving this sample's cell subset or site can be read as: CD45RA-negative fraction. The sequence links TRBV28 to TRBJ2-3; tentative D gene TRBD2, with 5 bases matching. This receptor was taken from a man younger than 35 in good health. Some clones in this sample may be carry-over from other donors' samples. The DNA sequence is given as TGTGCCAGCTCCCAGGCCCGGACTTACCGGGCGCAGTATTTT. Its amino acids are CASSQARTYRAQYF. Extended through the reference TRBV28 and TRBJ2-3 proteins, this CDR3 yields the full variable domain: DVKVTQSSRYLVKRTGEKVFLECVQDMDHENMFWYRQDPGLGLRLIYFSYDVKMKEKGDIPEGYSVSREKKERFSLILESASTNQTSMYLCASSQARTYRAQYFGPGTRLTVL.